This TCR beta chain was sequenced for a study of siplizumab effects on memory and regulatory T cells. The data were produced by immunoSEQ multiplex PCR, yet TCRdb's version contains in-frame clones alone and is incomplete. The sample includes more than 85,000 clones, more than 85% seen only once; the top ten take more than 0.95%. V was trimmed by 8 bases and J by 3 bases, leaving 14 bases between them. There are 13 residues in the CDR3. The germline CDR1 and CDR2 sequences are PRHDT and FYEKMQ (reference sequence). The chain links TRBV13 to TRBJ2-7; tentatively, D is TRBD1 (5 bases). This receptor was identified in a human donor in good health. The sample comprised CD4+ T cells sorted from blood. CDR3 protein: CASHIRVGYEQYF. The CDR3 DNA sequence: TGTGCCAGCCACATCAGGGTTGGCTACGAGCAGTACTTC.